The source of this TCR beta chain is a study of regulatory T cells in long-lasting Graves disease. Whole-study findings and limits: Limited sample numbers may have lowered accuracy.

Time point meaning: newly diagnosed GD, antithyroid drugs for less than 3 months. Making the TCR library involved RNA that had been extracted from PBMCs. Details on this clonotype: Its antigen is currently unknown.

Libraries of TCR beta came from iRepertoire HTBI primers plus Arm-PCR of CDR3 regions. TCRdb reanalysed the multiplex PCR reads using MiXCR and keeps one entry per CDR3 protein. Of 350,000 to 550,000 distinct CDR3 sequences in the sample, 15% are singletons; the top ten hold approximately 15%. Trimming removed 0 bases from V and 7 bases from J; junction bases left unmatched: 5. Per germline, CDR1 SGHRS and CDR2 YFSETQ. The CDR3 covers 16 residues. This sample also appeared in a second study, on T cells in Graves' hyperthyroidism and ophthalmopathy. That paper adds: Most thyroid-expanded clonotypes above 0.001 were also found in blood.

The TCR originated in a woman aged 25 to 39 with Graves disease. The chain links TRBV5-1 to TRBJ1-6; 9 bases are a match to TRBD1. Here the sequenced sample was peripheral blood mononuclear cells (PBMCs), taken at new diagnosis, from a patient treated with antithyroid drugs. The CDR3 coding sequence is TGCGCCAGCAGCTTGGGAGGACAGGGGCGGAATTCACCCCTCCACTTT. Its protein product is CASSLGGQGRNSPLHF. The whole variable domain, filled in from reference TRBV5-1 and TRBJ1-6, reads KAGVTQTPRYLIKTRGQQVTLSCSPISGHRSVSWYQQTPGQGLQFLFEYFSETQRNKGNFPGRFSGRQFSNSRSEMNVSTLELGDSALYLCASSLGGQGRNSPLHFGNGTRLTVT.